This T cell receptor (beta chain) derives from a study of T cell changes during pregnancy in multiple sclerosis. Data came from immunoSEQ multiplex PCR; TCRdb stores just in-frame clones and leaves some out. The table lists roughly 110,000 clones, approximately 90% of them singletons, with roughly 1.4% in the top ten. This clone has only one observation. The germline CDR1 and CDR2 sequences are PRHDT and FYEKMQ (reference sequence). J was trimmed by 1 base and V by 0 bases; bases with no gene match: 7. There are 17 residues in the CDR3. This TCR was recovered from a female donor with multiple sclerosis, enrolled in a pregnancy study. V is TRBV13 and J is TRBJ2-5, with 8 bases that match TRBD2. Source: peripheral blood, taken in the third trimester of pregnancy. In DNA, the CDR3 is TGTGCCAGCAGCTTAGGGTTAGCGGGGACAACCCAAGAGACCCAGTACTTC. This translates into CASSLGLAGTTQETQYF.